A single sample is the source of the 5 T cell receptor beta chains below, sequenced in a study of regulatory T cells in long-lasting Graves disease. Time point defined: persistent/refractory GD, antithyroid drugs over 5 years with positive TRAb. PBMC RNA was the source of the TCR library. Arm-PCR of CDR3 regions and iRepertoire HTBI primers were the basis on which TCR beta libraries were built. TCRdb used MiXCR to reprocess the multiplex PCR reads, holding one entry per CDR3 protein. The table lists 250,000 to 300,000 distinct CDR3 sequences, roughly a fifth of them singletons. The starting material was peripheral blood mononuclear cells (PBMCs), obtained when the disease was refractory, from a patient treated with antithyroid drugs. Receptors were obtained from a female donor with Graves disease.

This clonotype has just a few counts. The rearrangement links TRBV19 to TRBJ1-1; perhaps TRBD1 as D (5 bases). The CDR3 extends over 14 amino acids. The germline CDR1 and CDR2 sequences are LNHDA and SQIVND (reference sequence). V was cut by 3 bases and J by 8 bases, with 16 bases left in between. The CDR3 nucleotides read TGTGCCAGTAGTATCCCGGTCCAGGGTCAGGAAGCTTTCTTT. Its protein is CASSIPVQGQEAFF.

Points on this clonotype: Possible read error: a much larger clone is one base away. Because it lacks the conserved phenylalanine or tryptophan at the end, this CDR3 is likely a read error. The chain combines TRBV7-9 with TRBJ2-5, with TRBD2 matching over 14 bases. The DNA end lines up better with TRBJ2-7; the J call may be wrong. The germline V gene has CDR1 SEHNR and CDR2 FQNEAQ (reference sequence). The CDR3 consists of 15 residues. The CDR3 DNA reads TGTGCCAGCAGCCCCCCGGGACTAGCGGGAGTCGAGCAGTACCTC. Translation: CASSPPGLAGVEQYL.

In the case of this clonotype: An end of the junction differs from the germline gene, which may be a read error. The chain links TRBV27 to TRBJ2-7; the match to TRBD1 covers 7 bases. This CDR3 is 15 amino acids long. CDR1 and CDR2 from the germline V gene are MNHEY and SMNVEV (reference sequence). CDR3 sequence: CASSLTGVRAYEQHF. CDR3 nucleotide sequence: TGTGCCAGCAGTTTAACAGGGGTGAGGGCCTACGAGCAGCACTTC.

This clonotype was observed at least ten times. V gene TRBV27 combines with J gene TRBJ2-3; D perhaps matches TRBD1 (5 bases). V was shortened by 8 bases and J by 2 bases, with 14 bases between the two germline ends. Germline assignment: CDR1 MNHEY and CDR2 SMNVEV (reference sequence). The CDR3 extends over 14 amino acids. The CDR3, as DNA: TGTGCCAGCGGTAGAAGGGGTACCACAGATACGCAGTATTTT. Amino acids: CASGRRGTTDTQYF.

In this sample, this clonotype turned up many times. The gene calls are TRBV11-2 and TRBJ2-2; possible D gene TRBD1, 6 bases. Germline values: CDR1 SGHAT, CDR2 FQNNGV. Trimming removed 4 bases from V and 7 bases from J, with 16 bases in between. The CDR3 covers 15 residues. DNA for the CDR3: TGTGCCAGCAGCTCTACGACACAGGGTCACGGGGAGCTGTTTTTT. The encoded protein is CASSSTTQGHGELFF.